Listed below are T cell receptor beta chains from one sample, sequenced in a study of CD8 T cells in ankylosing spondylitis. TCRdb redid the calling of the 5' RACE reads with MiXCR, one entry per CDR3 protein. The data hold 150,000 to 200,000 distinct CDR3 sequences, with under 35% observed a single time. Specimen: synovial fluid, either unsorted or a sorted T cell fraction (not recorded which). The receptor set was obtained from a male donor with ankylosing spondylitis. Both conserved end residues are part of each CDR3. The order of the fields is D gene, V gene, clone size, J gene, CDR3 protein, CDR3 DNA. The D gene is left open where the match is weak. A clone size is listed for some rows: how often the clone was seen (once, few, many), or a class if it is expanded.

NA	TRBV7-3	many	TRBJ2-3	CASSLKAGLGTDTQYF	TGTGCCAGCAGCCTTAAAGCGGGCCTGGGCACAGATACGCAGTATTTT
NA	TRBV12-3/TRBV12-4	NA	TRBJ1-2	CASTVSGTPNYGYTF	TGTGCCAGCACCGTATCCGGGACACCTAACTATGGCTACACCTTC
NA	TRBV12-3/TRBV12-4	many	TRBJ2-7	CASSSRDTGRPYF	TGTGCCAGCAGTTCCAGGGACACGGGAAGGCCGTACTTC
TRBD1	TRBV2	many	TRBJ1-5	CASSGQGLDSNQPQHF	TGTGCCAGCAGTGGACAGGGGTTGGACAGCAATCAGCCCCAGCATTTT
NA	TRBV3-1	NA	TRBJ2-6	CASSPWRGGANVLTF	TGTGCCAGCAGTCCGTGGAGGGGAGGGGCCAACGTCCTGACTTTC
NA	TRBV20-1	NA	TRBJ2-5	CSARDQSETQYF	TGCAGTGCTAGAGACCAATCGGAGACCCAGTACTTC
TRBD1	TRBV6-1	once	TRBJ1-2	CASSRQGSWDGYTF	TGTGCCAGCAGTCGACAGGGATCATGGGATGGCTACACCTTC
NA	TRBV30	NA	TRBJ1-2	CAWAHGRNYGYTF	TGTGCCTGGGCACACGGACGGAATTATGGCTACACCTTC
TRBD2	TRBV20-1	NA	TRBJ2-1	CSARNLAELGYGNEQFF	TGCAGTGCTAGGAATCTAGCGGAGCTCGGATATGGGAATGAGCAGTTCTTC
NA	TRBV20-1	NA	TRBJ1-2	CSANRVEWDGYTF	TGCAGTGCAAACAGGGTCGAGTGGGATGGCTACACCTTC
TRBD1	TRBV5-6	few	TRBJ1-2	CASSLRDRGVNGYTF	TGTGCCAGCAGCCTCCGGGACAGGGGGGTTAATGGCTACACCTTC
NA	TRBV5-1	few	TRBJ2-4	CASSRTPSAPGQQNIQYF	TGCGCCAGCAGCCGGACGCCTAGCGCACCGGGACAGCAAAACATTCAGTACTTC
NA	TRBV27	NA	TRBJ2-1	CASSFRDLGEQFF	TGTGCCAGCAGTTTTCGGGACTTGGGTGAGCAGTTCTTC
NA	TRBV5-1	many	TRBJ1-4	CASSLATNEKLFF	TGCGCCAGCAGCCTGGCGACAAATGAAAAACTGTTTTTT
TRBD2	TRBV19	many	TRBJ2-7	CASTPTSGATYEQYF	TGTGCCAGTACCCCCACGAGCGGGGCTACCTACGAGCAGTACTTC
TRBD1	TRBV2	NA	TRBJ1-1	CASTQGAAEAFF	TGTGCCAGCACACAGGGGGCTGCTGAAGCTTTCTTT
TRBD2	TRBV20-1	once	TRBJ2-5	CSARRLAGARGETQYF	TGCAGTGCGAGAAGGCTAGCGGGGGCTAGGGGGGAGACCCAGTACTTC
NA	TRBV4-2	many	TRBJ2-1	CASSQELLGTSQFF	TGTGCCAGCAGCCAAGAATTGTTAGGGACTTCTCAGTTCTTC
TRBD1	TRBV4-2	few	TRBJ2-3	CASSQLGTGTGITDTQYF	TGTGCCAGCAGCCAACTTGGGACCGGGACAGGGATCACAGATACGCAGTATTTT
TRBD2	TRBV20-1	many	TRBJ2-5	CSARGTSGSLYRETQYF	TGCAGTGCCCGCGGGACTAGCGGGAGCCTATATAGGGAGACCCAGTACTTC
NA	TRBV4-1	NA	TRBJ2-1	CASSQDASRGYNEQFF	TGCGCCAGCAGCCAAGATGCTTCACGGGGATACAATGAGCAGTTCTTC
NA	TRBV7-2	NA	TRBJ2-3	CASSLAGADTQYF	TGTGCCAGCAGCTTGGCAGGAGCAGATACGCAGTATTTT
TRBD2	TRBV20-1	many	TRBJ2-1	CSARGGLAGRSYNEQFF	TGCAGTGCTAGAGGAGGGCTAGCGGGGAGATCCTACAATGAGCAGTTCTTC
NA	TRBV30	NA	TRBJ1-5	CAWSLGDPNQPQHF	TGTGCCTGGAGTCTAGGGGACCCCAATCAGCCCCAGCATTTT
NA	TRBV7-8	few	TRBJ2-5	CASSLWGTTPSQETQYF	TGTGCCAGCAGCTTATGGGGGACAACGCCTTCCCAAGAGACCCAGTACTTC
NA	TRBV4-2	NA	TRBJ1-5	CASSRDLYSNQPQHF	TGTGCCAGCAGCCGGGACCTTTATAGCAATCAGCCCCAGCATTTT
NA	TRBV6-1	few	TRBJ1-5	CASSESTLSNQPQHF	TGTGCCAGCAGTGAATCCACCCTTAGCAATCAGCCCCAGCATTTT